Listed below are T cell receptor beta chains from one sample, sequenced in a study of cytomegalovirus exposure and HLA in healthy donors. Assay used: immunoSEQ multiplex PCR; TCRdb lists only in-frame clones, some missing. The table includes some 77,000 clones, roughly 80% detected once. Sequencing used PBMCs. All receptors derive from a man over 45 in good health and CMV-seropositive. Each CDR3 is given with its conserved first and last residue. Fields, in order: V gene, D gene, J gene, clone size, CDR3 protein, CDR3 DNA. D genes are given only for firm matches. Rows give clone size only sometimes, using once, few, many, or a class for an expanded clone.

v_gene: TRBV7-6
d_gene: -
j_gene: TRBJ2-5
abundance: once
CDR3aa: CASNPTTLSTQYF
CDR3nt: TGTGCCAGCAACCCTACGACTCTTTCTACCCAGTACTTC

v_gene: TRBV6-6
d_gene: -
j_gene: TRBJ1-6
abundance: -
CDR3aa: CASRQGVDSPLHF
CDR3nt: TGTGCCAGCAGACAGGGCGTTGATTCACCCCTCCACTTT

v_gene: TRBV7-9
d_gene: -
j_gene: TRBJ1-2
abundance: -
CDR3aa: CSSSRAEGHGYTF
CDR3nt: TGTTCCAGCAGCCGCGCCGAGGGACACGGCTACACCTTC

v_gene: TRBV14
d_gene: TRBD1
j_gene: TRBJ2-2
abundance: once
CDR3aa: CASSSRQGVSGELFF
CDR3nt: TGTGCCAGCAGCTCACGACAGGGTGTTTCCGGGGAGCTGTTTTTT

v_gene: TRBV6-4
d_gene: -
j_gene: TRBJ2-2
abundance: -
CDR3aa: CASTPGSRTGELFF
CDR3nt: TGTGCCAGCACCCCCGGGAGTCGGACCGGGGAGCTGTTTTTT

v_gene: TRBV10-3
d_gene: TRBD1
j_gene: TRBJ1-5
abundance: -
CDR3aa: CAISEQGGQPQHF
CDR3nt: TGTGCCATCAGTGAACAGGGGGGTCAGCCCCAGCATTTT

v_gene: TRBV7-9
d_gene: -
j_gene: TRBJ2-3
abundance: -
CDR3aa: CSSSLGSYTDTQYF
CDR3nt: TGTTCCAGCAGCTTGGGCAGCTACACAGATACGCAGTATTTT

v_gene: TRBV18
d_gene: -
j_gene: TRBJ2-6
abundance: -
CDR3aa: CANSTRPEISGANVLTF
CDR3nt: TGTGCCAACTCAACAAGGCCGGAGATCTCTGGGGCCAACGTCCTGACTTTC

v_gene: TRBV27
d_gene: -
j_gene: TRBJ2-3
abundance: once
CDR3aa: CASSRVSDTQYF
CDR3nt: TGTGCCAGCAGTCGCGTGTCAGATACGCAGTATTTT

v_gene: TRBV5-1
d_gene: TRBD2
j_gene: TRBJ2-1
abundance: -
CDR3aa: CASSHTSGGYNEQFF
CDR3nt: TGCGCCAGCAGCCACACTAGCGGGGGCTACAATGAGCAGTTCTTC

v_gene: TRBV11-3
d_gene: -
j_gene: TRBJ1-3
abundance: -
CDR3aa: CASSLNPGVGNTIYF
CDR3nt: TGTGCCAGCAGCTTAAATCCGGGGGTCGGAAACACCATATATTTT

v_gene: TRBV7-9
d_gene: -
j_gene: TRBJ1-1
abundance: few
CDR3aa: CASSSRGGEVAEAFF
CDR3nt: TGTGCCAGCAGCTCCCGCGGAGGGGAGGTGGCTGAAGCTTTCTTT

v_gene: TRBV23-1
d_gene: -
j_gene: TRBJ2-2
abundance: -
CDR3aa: CASSPMETGELFF
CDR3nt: TGCGCCAGCAGTCCCATGGAGACCGGGGAGCTGTTTTTT

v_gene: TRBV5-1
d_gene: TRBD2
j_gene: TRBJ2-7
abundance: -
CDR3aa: CASSPEVAGLREQYF
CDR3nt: TGCGCCAGCAGCCCCGAAGTAGCGGGCCTACGCGAGCAGTACTTC

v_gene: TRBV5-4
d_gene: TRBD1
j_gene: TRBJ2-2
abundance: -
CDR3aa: CASSSRDRGRTGELFF
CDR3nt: TGTGCCAGCAGCTCGCGGGACAGGGGGCGCACCGGGGAGCTGTTTTTT

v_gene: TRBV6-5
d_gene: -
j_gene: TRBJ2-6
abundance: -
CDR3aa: CASSQSGANVLTF
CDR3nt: TGTGCCAGCAGCCAGTCTGGGGCCAACGTCCTGACTTTC

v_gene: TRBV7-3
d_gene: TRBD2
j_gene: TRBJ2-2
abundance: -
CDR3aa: CASSPGLAGALGGELFF
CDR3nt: TGTGCCAGCAGCCCAGGACTAGCGGGAGCTTTGGGCGGGGAGCTGTTTTTT

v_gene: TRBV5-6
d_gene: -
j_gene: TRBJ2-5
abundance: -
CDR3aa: CASSLDRVETQYF
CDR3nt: TGTGCCAGCAGCTTGGACAGGGTTGAGACCCAGTACTTC

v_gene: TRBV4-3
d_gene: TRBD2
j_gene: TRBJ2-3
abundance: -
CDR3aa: CASSQDGGGASTDTQYF
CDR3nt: TGCGCCAGCAGCCAAGATGGGGGAGGGGCCTCCACAGATACGCAGTATTTT

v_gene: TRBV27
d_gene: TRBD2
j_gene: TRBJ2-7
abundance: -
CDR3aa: CASSLSSGRSPYEQYF
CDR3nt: TGTGCCAGCAGTTTATCTAGCGGGAGAAGTCCCTACGAGCAGTACTTC

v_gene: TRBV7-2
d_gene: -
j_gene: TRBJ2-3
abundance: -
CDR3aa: CASSLMQSTDTQYF
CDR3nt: TGTGCCAGCAGCTTAATGCAGAGCACAGATACGCAGTATTTT

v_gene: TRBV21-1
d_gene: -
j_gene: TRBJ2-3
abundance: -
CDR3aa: CANPGLAGDTDTQYF
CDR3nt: TGTGCCAACCCGGGGTTGGCGGGAGACACAGATACGCAGTATTTT

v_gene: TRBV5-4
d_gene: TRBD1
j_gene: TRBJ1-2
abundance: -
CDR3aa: CASSSIRTGNNYGYTF
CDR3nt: TGTGCCAGCAGCTCCATTCGGACAGGGAATAACTATGGCTACACCTTC

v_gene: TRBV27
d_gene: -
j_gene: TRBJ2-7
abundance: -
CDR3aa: CASRDPGQRAYEQYF
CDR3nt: TGTGCCAGCAGGGACCCTGGGCAGCGGGCGTACGAGCAGTACTTC

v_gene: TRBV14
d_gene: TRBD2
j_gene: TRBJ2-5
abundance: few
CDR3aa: CASSQLAGGPLETQYF
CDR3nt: TGTGCCAGCAGCCAACTAGCGGGAGGACCCCTAGAGACCCAGTACTTC

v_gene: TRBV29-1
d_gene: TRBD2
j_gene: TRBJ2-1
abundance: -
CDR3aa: CSVEDFQGLGFEQFF
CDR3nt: TGCAGCGTTGAAGACTTTCAGGGACTAGGCTTTGAGCAGTTCTTC

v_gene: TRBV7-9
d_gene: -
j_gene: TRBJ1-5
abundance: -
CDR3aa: CASSFIEDNQPQHF
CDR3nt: TGTGCCAGCAGCTTTATAGAGGATAATCAGCCCCAGCATTTT

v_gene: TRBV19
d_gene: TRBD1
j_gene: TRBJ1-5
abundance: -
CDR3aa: CASSDRGLLGNQPQHF
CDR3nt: TGTGCCAGTAGTGACAGGGGGTTATTGGGCAATCAGCCCCAGCATTTT

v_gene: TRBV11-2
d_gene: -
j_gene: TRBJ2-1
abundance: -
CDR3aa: CASTLRGNEQFF
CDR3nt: TGTGCCAGCACCCTTCGGGGGAATGAGCAGTTCTTC